This T cell receptor (beta chain) appears in the sequencing data of a study of cytomegalovirus exposure and HLA in healthy donors. The CDR3 is 14 amino acids. Trimming cost V 1 base and J 8 bases, with 14 bases left between them. Germline V gene lookup returns CDR1 SGHTA and CDR2 FQGNSA. Of note for this clone: The antigen is not known.

The PCR made use of 60 Vbeta and 13 Jbeta primers. Repertoires were generated with immunoSEQ multiplex PCR, while TCRdb's copy carries only in-frame clones and drops some. The table includes tens of thousands of clones, around 82% detected once. Study-level results: Because they were indistinguishable, some V segments, including TRBV6-2 and TRBV6-3, were excluded. It was reported that TCR beta sequences correctly inferred the HLA-A and HLA-B alleles for most subjects. Later analysis identified a missense DCLRE1C variant that was linked to TCR beta V- and J-gene trimming.

The sample comprised PBMCs. The sequence derives from a male donor in good health and CMV-seronegative. V and J are TRBV7-2 and TRBJ1-2, with a tentative D call TRBD1 (5 bases). The CDR3 DNA follows: TGTGCCAGCAGCTTAGGTCCCACAGGTACCGGCTACACCTTC. Translated, it gives CASSLGPTGTGYTF. Full variable domain (missing parts from reference TRBV7-2 and TRBJ1-2): GAGVSQSPSNKVTEKGKDVELRCDPISGHTALYWYRQSLGQGLEFLIYFQGNSAPDKSGLPSDRFSAERTGGSVSTLTIQRTQQEDSAVYLCASSLGPTGTGYTFGSGTRLTVV.